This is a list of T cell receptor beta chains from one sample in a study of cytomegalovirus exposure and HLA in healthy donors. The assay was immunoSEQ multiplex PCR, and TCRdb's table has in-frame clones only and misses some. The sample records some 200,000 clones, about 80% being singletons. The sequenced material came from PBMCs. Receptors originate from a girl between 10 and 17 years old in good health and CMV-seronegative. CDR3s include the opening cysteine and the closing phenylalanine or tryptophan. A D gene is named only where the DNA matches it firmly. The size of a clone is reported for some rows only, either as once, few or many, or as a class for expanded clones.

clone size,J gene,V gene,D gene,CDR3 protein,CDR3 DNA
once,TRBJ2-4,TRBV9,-,CASSVGTKNIQYF,TGTGCCAGCAGCGTCGGGACCAAAAACATTCAGTACTTC
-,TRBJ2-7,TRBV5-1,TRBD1,CASSLDETGAEQYF,TGCGCCAGCAGCTTGGACGAGACAGGGGCCGAGCAGTACTTC
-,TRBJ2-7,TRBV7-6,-,CASSEVPLPPYEQYF,TGTGCCAGCAGCGAGGTCCCCCTACCACCCTACGAGCAGTACTTC
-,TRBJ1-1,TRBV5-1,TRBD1,CASSLSIGQGPPTFF,TGCGCCAGCAGCTTGAGTATTGGACAGGGCCCCCCGACTTTCTTT
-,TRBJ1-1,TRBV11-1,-,CASSFRRAEYQAFF,TGTGCCAGCAGCTTTCGGAGAGCGGAGTACCAAGCTTTCTTT
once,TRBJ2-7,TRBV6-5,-,CASSYRRGQVYHEQYF,TGTGCCAGCAGTTATAGGAGGGGCCAGGTCTACCACGAGCAGTACTTC
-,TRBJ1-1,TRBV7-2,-,CASSAQTPEAFF,TGTGCCAGCAGCGCCCAGACTCCAGAAGCTTTCTTT
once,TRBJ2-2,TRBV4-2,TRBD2,CASSRERGWGGELFF,TGTGCCAGCAGCCGCGAGCGGGGTTGGGGCGGGGAGCTGTTTTTT
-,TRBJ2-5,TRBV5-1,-,CASSLRVGRGGGETQYF,TGCGCCAGCAGCTTGAGGGTAGGCAGGGGTGGAGGTGAGACCCAGTACTTC
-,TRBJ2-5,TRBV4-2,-,CASSRREETQYF,TGTGCCAGCAGCCGAAGAGAGGAGACCCAGTACTTC
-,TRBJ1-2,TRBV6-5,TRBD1,CASSYFTGGYGYTF,TGTGCCAGCAGTTACTTTACAGGGGGCTATGGCTACACCTTC
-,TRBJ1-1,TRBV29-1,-,CSVAPGGAPNTEAFF,TGCAGCGTTGCCCCGGGGGGAGCTCCTAACACTGAAGCTTTCTTT
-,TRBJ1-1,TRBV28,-,CASSLNSLMNTEAFF,TGTGCCAGCAGTTTAAATAGCCTAATGAACACTGAAGCTTTCTTT
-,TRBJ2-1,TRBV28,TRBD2,CASRKGGGSYNEQFF,TGTGCCAGCCGTAAAGGCGGGGGCTCCTACAATGAGCAGTTCTTC
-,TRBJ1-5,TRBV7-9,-,CASSLEAGASNQPQHF,TGTGCCAGCAGCTTAGAGGCAGGCGCCAGCAATCAGCCCCAGCATTTT
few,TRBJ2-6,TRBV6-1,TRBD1,CASSGVQGQIDSGANVLTF,TGTGCCAGCAGTGGCGTTCAGGGACAGATCGACTCTGGGGCCAACGTCCTGACTTTC
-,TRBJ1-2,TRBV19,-,CASSSRTLDRTYYGYTF,TGTGCCAGTAGTTCGAGGACCCTAGACAGGACCTACTATGGCTACACCTTC